Presented here are 24 T cell receptor beta chains from one specimen sequenced in a study of Graves' ophthalmopathy and Graves' hyperthyroidism. RNA transcripts served as template for amplifying TCR beta CDR3 sequences. Amplification began with first-round RT-PCR using HTBI primers, then second-round multiplex PCR was performed. TCRdb ran MiXCR on the multiplex PCR reads and lists one entry per CDR3 protein. In the table there are 350,000 to 450,000 distinct CDR3 sequences, more than 20% of which are singletons. The specimen was peripheral blood. These receptors were taken from a woman aged 18-29 years with stable Graves' hyperthyroidism.

This clonotype occurred many times. The CDR3 DNA reads TGCAGTGCTACAGTGACGATCAGCAATCAGCCCCAGCATTTT. This sequence encodes CSATVTISNQPQHF. The rearrangement links TRBV20-1 to TRBJ1-5, with unresolved D. V gave up 4 bases and J gave up 1 base, with 11 bases separating them. This CDR3 contains 14 residues. CDR1 is DFQATT and CDR2 is SNEGSKA in the germline V gene (reference sequence).

The chain carries TRBV15 and TRBJ1-5; D is unresolved. Germline-derived CDR1 and CDR2 are LNHNV and YYDKDF (reference sequence). This CDR3 region has 15 residues. Between the trimmed V and J ends, which lost 1 base and 3 bases, there was a span of 10 bases. CDR3 sequence (DNA): TGTGCCACCAGCAGAGTCGTACGGGACAATCAGCCCCAGCATTTT. Protein sequence: CATSRVVRDNQPQHF.

This clonotype has a single count. The chain links TRBV7-8 to TRBJ2-7; D remains ambiguous. There are 14 residues in the CDR3. Trimming removed 5 bases from V and 1 base from J, with 12 bases in between. Germline-derived CDR1 and CDR2 are SGHVS and FQNEAQ. CDR3 amino acids: CASSLNPISYEQYF. The CDR3, as DNA: TGTGCCAGCAGCCTAAATCCAATATCCTACGAGCAGTACTTC.

This clonotype was seen at least ten times. The V and J genes are TRBV2 and TRBJ1-6; maybe TRBD1 (5 bases). This CDR3 contains 16 residues. Trimming pared 3 bases from V and 0 bases from J, leaving 9 bases between. Germline CDR1 SNHLY, CDR2 FYNNEI. CDR3 nucleotide sequence: TGTGCCAGCAGTGACCGTGGGGGCTCCTATAATTCACCCCTCCACTTT. Amino acid sequence: CASSDRGGSYNSPLHF.

This clonotype was recorded at least ten times. This chain uses TRBV5-5 with TRBJ1-6; 11 nucleotides line up with TRBD1. V was clipped by 3 bases and J by 11 bases; unmatched bases: 7. Germline values: CDR1 SGHKS, CDR2 YYEKEE (reference sequence). This CDR3 region has 15 residues. The CDR3 protein is CASSSGQGAWTPLHF. The CDR3 region has the DNA TGTGCCAGCAGCTCCGGACAGGGGGCTTGGACACCCCTCCACTTT. Filled out from reference TRBV5-5 and TRBJ1-6, the complete variable domain reads DAGVTQSPTHLIKTRGQQVTLRCSPISGHKSVSWYQQVLGQGPQFIFQYYEKEERGRGNFPDRFSARQFPNYSSELNVNALLLGDSALYLCASSSGQGAWTPLHFGNGTRLTVT.

The CDR3 reads CASSQDLAGREQYF. DNA of the CDR3: TGTGCCAGCAGCCAAGATCTTGCGGGGCGCGAGCAGTACTTC. The gene calls are TRBV3-1 and TRBJ2-7; a weak D match, TRBD2 (6 bases). Trimming cost V 0 bases and J 6 bases, with 12 bases left between them. In germline, CDR1 is LGHDT, CDR2 YNNKEL (reference sequence). The CDR3 runs 14 residues.

This clonotype was recorded at least ten times. This chain's CDR3 is CSVDFDRGYEQYF. CDR3 bases: TGCAGCGTTGATTTCGATCGAGGGTACGAGCAGTACTTC. The rearrangement links TRBV29-1 to TRBJ2-7, with D possibly being TRBD2 (5 bases). This CDR3 is built from 13 residues. CDR1 and CDR2 from the germline V gene are SQVTM and ANQGSEA. Trimming stripped 3 bases from V and 4 bases from J, with 13 bases between.

This clonotype was counted at least ten times. The J gene is TRBJ2-5, the V gene TRBV6-4; TRBD1 agrees at 8 bases. CDR3 length: 15 amino acids. The trim removed 3 bases at V and 5 bases at J, leaving 8 bases unmatched. CDR1 is MRHNA and CDR2 is SNTAGT in the germline V gene. In DNA form, the CDR3 reads TGTGCCAGCAGTGAAGCTCCAGGGGGCCGGGAGACCCAGTACTTC. It translates to CASSEAPGGRETQYF.

The sample holds many counts of this clonotype. This rearrangement joins TRBV19 to TRBJ1-5, with 9 bases lining up with TRBD1. This CDR3 spans 15 amino acids. Germline V gene lookup returns CDR1 LNHDA and CDR2 SQIVND (reference sequence). Unmatched junction bases numbered 7, after V lost 5 bases and J lost 5 bases. The CDR3 sequence is CASSVGTGKDQPQHF. The CDR3 nucleotides are TGTGCCAGTAGTGTCGGGACAGGGAAAGATCAGCCCCAGCATTTT.

At least ten counts were recorded for this clonotype. The DNA for the CDR3 is TGTGCCATCAGTGAGTCAGGACCGGTTGACCGGACCCAGCATTTT. Translating it yields CAISESGPVDRTQHF. This chain uses TRBV10-3 with TRBJ1-5; no clear D. Deletions cut 0 bases from V and 11 bases from J, with 17 bases between. Germline V gives CDR1 ENHRY, CDR2 SYGVKD. The CDR3 has 15 residues.

Only one count was recorded for this clonotype. The chain has TRBV6-1 and TRBJ1-2; TRBD1 might be the D (5 bases). Per the germline V gene, CDR1 is MNHNS and CDR2 is SASEGT. This CDR3 is built from 14 residues. Trimming removed 5 bases at V and 2 bases at J, with 12 bases between. The CDR3 nucleotides read TGTGCCAGCAGTAATAAGGGGAACAACTATGGCTACACCTTC. It codes for CASSNKGNNYGYTF.

This clonotype was counted ten times or more. The chain combines TRBV27 with TRBJ2-7, with D perhaps assigned TRBD1 or TRBD2 (5 bases each). The CDR3 contains 14 residues. CDR1 is MNHEY, CDR2 SMNVEV, per germline (reference sequence). V was shortened by 3 bases and J by 3 bases, with 12 bases between the two germline ends. CDR3 nucleotides: TGTGCCAGCAGTTTGAGGGACGTCCACTACGAGCAGTACTTC. This encodes CASSLRDVHYEQYF.

The chain employs TRBV6-1 and TRBJ2-7, with 7 bases matching TRBD1. This CDR3 has 12 amino acids. CDR1 is MNHNS, CDR2 SASEGT, per germline. The CDR3 protein is CAFNRGHYEQYF. CDR3 nucleotides: TGTGCTTTCAACAGGGGACACTACGAGCAGTACTTC.

The rearrangement uses TRBV7-9 and TRBJ1-1; a weak D match, TRBD1 (6 bases). Per the germline V gene, CDR1 is SEHNR and CDR2 is FQNEAQ (reference sequence). V dropped 3 bases and J dropped 6 bases, with 17 bases sitting between them. The CDR3 runs to 15 residues. CDR3 sequence (DNA): TGTGCCAGCAGCTTTTCACCGACAGGCCCAGCTGAAGCTTTCTTT. Protein: CASSFSPTGPAEAFF. Full variable domain (rest looked up from reference TRBV7-9 and TRBJ1-1): DTGVSQNPRHKITKRGQNVTFRCDPISEHNRLYWYRQTLGQGPEFLTYFQNEAQLEKSRLLSDRFSAERPKGSFSTLEIQRTEQGDSAMYLCASSFSPTGPAEAFFGQGTRLTVV.

This clonotype was recorded many times. The CDR3: CASSRTDRGQETQYF. The CDR3, as DNA: TGTGCCAGCAGCCGAACCGACAGGGGCCAAGAGACCCAGTACTTC. V and J are TRBV7-6 and TRBJ2-5, with 8 bases aligning to TRBD1. The ends lost 5 bases at V and 1 base at J; junction bases unmatched: 6. The CDR3 spans 15 residues. CDR1 and CDR2 (germline): SGHVS, FNYEAQ. Together with reference TRBV7-6 and TRBJ2-5, the CDR3 gives the full variable domain: GAGVSQSPRYKVTKRGQDVALRCDPISGHVSLYWYRQALGQGPEFLTYFNYEAQQDKSGLPNDRFSAERPEGSISTLTIQRTEQRDSAMYRCASSRTDRGQETQYFGPGTRLLVL.

This clonotype was observed at least ten times. This chain joins TRBV6-1 and TRBJ2-5; D remains ambiguous. Germline V gives CDR1 MNHNS, CDR2 SASEGT. Between the trimmed V and J ends, which lost 1 base and 4 bases, there was a span of 10 bases. This CDR3 has 14 amino acids. CDR3 nucleotide sequence: TGTGCCAGCAGTGAAGTTCTGAGTGGAGAGACCCAGTACTTC. Amino acid sequence: CASSEVLSGETQYF.

As for this clonotype: The junction differs from germline at one of its ends, possibly a read error. The genes are TRBV6-5 and TRBJ1-2; no firm D call. Per the germline V gene, CDR1 is MNHEY and CDR2 is SVGAGI. This CDR3 is built from 13 residues. The CDR3 DNA follows: TGTGCCAGCGGTTACTCCACGAACTATGGCTACACCTTC. Its protein is CASGYSTNYGYTF.

This clonotype was detected many times. V and J are TRBV30 and TRBJ1-5, with D unclear. The germline V and J ends were trimmed by 2 bases and 3 bases, with 8 bases remaining between them. Germline CDR1 and CDR2: GTSNPN and SVGIG (reference sequence). The CDR3 length is 13 residues. This CDR3 is CAWSNGDNQPQHF. The CDR3 DNA reads TGTGCCTGGAGTAATGGGGACAATCAGCCCCAGCATTTT. Full variable domain (outside the CDR3, taken from reference TRBV30 and TRBJ1-5): SQTIHQWPATLVQPVGSPLSLECTVEGTSNPNLYWYRQAAGRGLQLLFYSVGIGQISSEVPQNLSASRPQDRQFILSSKKLLLSDSGFYLCAWSNGDNQPQHFGDGTRLSIL.

The chain is built from TRBV12-3 or TRBV12-4 and TRBJ1-1; the D gene is possibly TRBD1 (5 bases). The CDR3 runs to 15 residues. V dropped 3 bases and J dropped 0 bases, with 11 bases sitting between them. The chain's CDR3 is CASSFWGNMNTEAFF. In DNA, the CDR3 is TGTGCCAGCAGTTTTTGGGGCAATATGAACACTGAAGCTTTCTTT.

J is TRBJ1-2 and V is TRBV29-1; D is perhaps TRBD1 (5 bases). The CDR3 totals 13 residues. Per germline, CDR1 SQVTM and CDR2 ANQGSEA. Between the trimmed V and J ends, which lost 3 bases and 1 base, there was a span of 9 bases. CDR3 in DNA: TGCAGCGTTGATGACAGATATAACTATGGCTACACCTTC. This gives the protein CSVDDRYNYGYTF. Full variable domain (missing parts from reference TRBV29-1 and TRBJ1-2): SAVISQKPSRDICQRGTSLTIQCQVDSQVTMMFWYRQQPGQSLTLIATANQGSEATYESGFVIDKFPISRPNLTFSTLTVSNMSPEDSSIYLCSVDDRYNYGYTFGSGTRLTVV.

This clonotype was seen a handful of times. The chain carries TRBV12-3 or TRBV12-4 and TRBJ2-3, with 8 bases matching TRBD1. CDR3 length: 15 amino acids. The V and J ends lost 5 bases and 6 bases, in that order; junction bases with no gene match: 10. The DNA of the CDR3 is TGTGCCAGCAGTCCTGACAGGGGTCAGGGGGATACGCAGTATTTT. It codes for CASSPDRGQGDTQYF.

This clonotype was observed many times. A much larger clone differs by one base, so this may be a read error. The V call is TRBV9, the J call TRBJ2-5; TRBD2 matches at 7 bases. The CDR3 is 14 residues long. Germline V gene lookup returns CDR1 SGDLS and CDR2 YYNGEE. The CDR3 nucleotides read TGTGCCAGCAGCCGTACTAGCGTCCAAGAGACCAAGTACTTC. This encodes CASSRTSVQETKYF.

At least ten counts were recorded for this clonotype. The chain has TRBV12-3 or TRBV12-4 and TRBJ2-5, with TRBD1 matching 7 bases. V dropped 7 bases and J dropped 5; count of bases not matched to a gene: 7. This CDR3 region has 13 residues. The CDR3 region has the DNA TGTGCCAGCACCATACAGGGACAGGAGACCCAGTACTTC. This translates into CASTIQGQETQYF.

The chain joins TRBV6-1 to TRBJ2-7; the match to TRBD2 covers 7 bases. The V gene end was trimmed by 3 bases and the J gene end by 1 base; junction bases not matched to a gene: 0. This CDR3 is built from 13 residues. The germline CDR1 and CDR2 sequences are MNHNS and SASEGT. CDR3 nucleotide sequence: TGTGCCAGCAGTGAGCGGGAGTCCTACGAGCAGTACTTC. Protein product: CASSERESYEQYF.